The 20 T cell receptor beta chains listed next were all sequenced from one sample in a study of early T cells in non-severe SARS-CoV-2 infection. TCRdb re-called the 5' RACE reads through MiXCR, storing one row per CDR3 protein. The sample includes more than 45,000 distinct CDR3 sequences, under 7.5% of them seen just once. The specimen comprised whole blood, sampled at baseline. All receptors come from an adult who was a healthcare worker with PCR-confirmed SARS-CoV-2 infection or an uninfected control (not recorded which).

V gene TRBV29-1 combines with J gene TRBJ2-7; tentatively, D is TRBD2 (6 bases). V lost 7 bases, J lost 7 bases, and 23 bases lay in between. The CDR3 length is 14 residues. Looked up from germline, CDR1 is SQVTM and CDR2 is ANQGSEA. DNA for the CDR3: TGCAGCGCCCTATCCCGGGACTTCTTTGGGGAGCAGTACTTC. Translating gives CSALSRDFFGEQYF.

There are many counts of this clonotype. The chain has TRBV6-5 and TRBJ1-1, with no clear D. The V gene lost 2 bases and the J gene lost 8 bases, with 12 bases spanning the gap. Germline lookup yields CDR1 MNHEY and CDR2 SVGAGI. The CDR3 runs 13 residues. This CDR3 is CASSYIGSREAFF. The CDR3 bases are TGTGCCAGCAGTTACATAGGAAGCCGGGAAGCTTTCTTT.

This clonotype was observed a few times. The germline gene is not matched at one end of the junction; a read error may be the cause. The rearrangement uses TRBV18 and TRBJ1-1, with a possible D match to TRBD1 (5 bases). CDR1 and CDR2 (germline): KGHSH, LQKENI. This CDR3 has 11 amino acids. The CDR3 sequence is CASSVRDQEVF. The CDR3 bases are TGTGCCAGCTCAGTCCGGGACCAGGAGGTGTTT.

This clonotype was observed many times. The chain employs TRBV20-1 and TRBJ2-3, with 13 bases aligning to TRBD2. J lost 2 bases, V lost 3 bases, and 5 bases had no gene match. The CDR3 consists of 16 residues. CDR1 is DFQATT and CDR2 is SNEGSKA in the germline V gene (reference sequence). CDR3 amino acids: CSASGLAGDFTDTQYF. CDR3 bases: TGCAGTGCTAGCGGACTAGCGGGGGACTTCACAGATACGCAGTATTTT.

This clonotype was recorded many times. V and J are TRBV5-1 and TRBJ2-1; D is undetermined. This CDR3 comprises 13 residues. The germline V and J ends were trimmed by 0 bases and 16 bases, with 17 bases remaining between them. CDR1 is SGHRS, CDR2 YFSETQ, per germline. The CDR3 DNA is TGCGCCAGCAGCTTGGCCAACTGGAGCCCAGATTTCTTC. The encoded protein is CASSLANWSPDFF.

Many counts were recorded for this clonotype. The chain employs TRBV9 and TRBJ2-3; D remains unclear. CDR1 is SGDLS, CDR2 YYNGEE, per germline. Deletions cut 0 bases from V and 2 bases from J, with 4 bases between. This CDR3 is 13 amino acids long. The CDR3 nucleotides read TGTGCCAGCAGCGTAGGGCTCACAGATACGCAGTATTTT. It codes for CASSVGLTDTQYF.

This chain uses TRBV29-1 with TRBJ2-2, with a weak D call TRBD2 (7 bases). This CDR3 is 13 amino acids long. The V end was cut by 2 bases, the J end by 7 bases, with 11 bases between. Looked up from germline, CDR1 is SQVTM and CDR2 is ANQGSEA. The CDR3 region is CSVETGGGGELFF. The CDR3 region has the DNA TGCAGCGTTGAAACGGGGGGCGGCGGGGAGCTGTTTTTT.

This clonotype showed up just a few times. The chain uses TRBV6-6 and TRBJ1-3; TRBD1 matches 7 bases. CDR1 and CDR2 (germline): MNHNY, SVGAGI (reference sequence). V gave up 0 bases and J gave up 2 bases; unmatched junction bases: 1. CDR3 length: 15 amino acids. The CDR3 loop is CASSYSGQAGNTIYF. The CDR3 bases are TGTGCCAGCAGTTACTCAGGACAGGCTGGAAACACCATATATTTT.

This clonotype was seen repeatedly, ten times or more. The chain has TRBV12-3 or TRBV12-4 and TRBJ2-7; no clear D. The ends were cut back, 4 bases at V and 2 bases at J, with 12 bases in the middle. The CDR3 spans 14 residues. CDR3 nucleotide sequence: TGTGCCAGCAGTTCGCCCCCTATTACCTACGAGCAGTACTTC. Translated, it gives CASSSPPITYEQYF.

CDR3 coding DNA: TGTGCCAGCAGTTACTCTTCTAGCGGAGGATACGAGCAGTACTTC. Protein sequence: CASSYSSSGGYEQYF. This chain joins TRBV6-5 and TRBJ2-7; 7 bases map to TRBD2. Looked up from germline, CDR1 is MNHEY and CDR2 is SVGAGI. After removal of 0 bases from V and 4 bases from J, the junction contained 6 bases not matched to a gene. This CDR3 is built from 15 residues.

The chain couples TRBV11-2 to TRBJ2-5, with 13 bases identical to TRBD2. This CDR3 has 16 amino acids. V lost 5 bases and J lost 7; bases outside the gene matches: 10. Germline loops: CDR1 SGHAT, CDR2 FQNNGV. The CDR3 bases are TGTGCCAGCAGCCCCCCAGGACTAGCGGGAGACGGGACCCAGTACTTC. Encoded protein: CASSPPGLAGDGTQYF.

There are many counts of this clonotype. CDR3 in DNA: TGTGCCAGTGGGACCTCCTACTATGGCTACACCTTC. This codes for CASGTSYYGYTF. The chain combines TRBV19 with TRBJ1-2, with D maybe TRBD1 (5 bases). The V gene's germline CDR1 is LNHDA and CDR2 SQIVND (reference sequence). The CDR3 length is 12 residues. Trimming took 8 bases from V and 3 from J, leaving 10 bases between them. The variable domain in full, completed from reference TRBV19 and TRBJ1-2, reads DGGITQSPKYLFRKEGQNVTLSCEQNLNHDAMYWYRQDPGQGLRLIYYSQIVNDFQKGDIAEGYSVSREKKESFPLTVTSAQKNPTAFYLCASGTSYYGYTFGSGTRLTVV.

The chain employs TRBV19 and TRBJ2-2, with 10 bases lining up with TRBD2. V shed 1 base, J shed 5 bases, and the junction held 10 bases outside the gene matches. The CDR3 extends over 18 amino acids. Germline CDR1 LNHDA, CDR2 SQIVND (reference sequence). This CDR3 reads CASSIVGASGSPTGELFF. The CDR3 DNA reads as TGTGCCAGTAGTATAGTCGGGGCTAGCGGGAGTCCTACCGGGGAGCTGTTTTTT.

The chain has TRBV6-5 and TRBJ2-7; possibly TRBD1 for D (5 bases). From germline, CDR1 is MNHEY and CDR2 SVGAGI. This CDR3 comprises 14 residues. V lost 1 base to trimming and J lost 2 bases, with 9 bases between them. The CDR3: CASSYLGPTYEQYF. The CDR3 DNA follows: TGTGCCAGCAGTTACTTGGGGCCAACCTACGAGCAGTACTTC.

In its sample, this clonotype was seen many times. The chain links TRBV29-1 to TRBJ2-7; D gene unclear. Per the germline V gene, CDR1 is SQVTM and CDR2 is ANQGSEA. Trimming shortened V by 6 bases and J by 1 base, and 4 bases separated the two germline ends. This CDR3 comprises 10 residues. The CDR3 here is CSVTSYEQYF. The CDR3 bases are TGCAGCGTAACGTCCTACGAGCAGTACTTC.

This clonotype turned up a few times. This chain connects TRBV6-5 to TRBJ2-1; 14 bases are a match to TRBD2. Unmatched junction bases numbered 8, after V lost 7 bases and J lost 0 bases. This CDR3 spans 18 amino acids. The germline CDR1 and CDR2 sequences are MNHEY and SVGAGI. The CDR3 DNA sequence: TGTGCCAGCAAACCGGGACTAGCGGGAGTACACTCCTACAATGAGCAGTTCTTC. It specifies CASKPGLAGVHSYNEQFF.

At least ten counts were recorded for this clonotype. This chain links TRBV7-2 with TRBJ2-3, with a weak D call TRBD1 (6 bases). V lost 5 bases to trimming and J lost 3 bases, with 18 bases between them. Germline CDR1 SGHTA, CDR2 FQGNSA. The CDR3 covers 16 residues. The CDR3 region is CASSPTPGARTDTQYF. The DNA for the CDR3 is TGTGCCAGCAGCCCAACCCCAGGGGCTCGAACAGATACGCAGTATTTT.

This clonotype was found many times. The J gene is TRBJ1-5, the V gene TRBV24-1, with 8 bases fitting TRBD1. J lost 0 bases, V lost 4 bases, and 7 bases had no gene match. The CDR3 spans 17 residues. Germline values: CDR1 KGHDR, CDR2 SFDVKD. The CDR3 spells CATSDTRTGNSNQPQHF. Written as DNA, the CDR3 is TGTGCCACCAGTGACACCAGGACAGGGAATAGCAATCAGCCCCAGCATTTT.

This clonotype was seen repeatedly, ten times or more. The chain couples TRBV7-9 to TRBJ1-5; 7 bases line up with TRBD1. The ends lost 7 bases at V and 6 bases at J; junction bases unmatched: 9. The CDR3 consists of 14 residues. CDR1 is SEHNR and CDR2 is FQNEAQ in the germline V gene (reference sequence). CDR3 sequence reads: CASTQGGFGQPQHF. The CDR3 DNA is TGTGCCAGCACCCAGGGGGGTTTCGGTCAGCCCCAGCATTTT.

This clonotype was seen repeatedly, ten times or more. The chain carries TRBV4-2 and TRBJ2-2; D remains ambiguous. Germline V gene lookup returns CDR1 LGHNA and CDR2 YNFKEQ. The CDR3 length is 17 residues. Trimming pared 3 bases from V and 1 base from J, leaving 15 bases between. The DNA of the CDR3 is TGTGCCAGCAGCCATGATCGAGGAGACATGAACACCGGGGAGCTGTTTTTT. Amino acid sequence: CASSHDRGDMNTGELFF.